The T cell receptor (beta chain) described here comes from a study of T-cell reconstitution after alpha-beta-depleted transplantation in children. CDR1 and CDR2 (germline): DFQATT, SNEGSKA (reference sequence). The CDR3 is 13 amino acids. V was trimmed by 3 bases and J by 5 bases, leaving 13 bases between them. There are many counts of this clonotype. Unique molecular identifiers were built into the TCRbeta library. TCRdb re-derived calls from the PCR reads in MiXCR, one entry per CDR3 protein. Of roughly 280,000 distinct CDR3 sequences detected, around a tenth appear once; the ten largest clones hold less than 25%.

The chain employs TRBV20-1 and TRBJ1-1; D remains unclear. This TCR came from a male patient aged 2-10 years who had a stem cell transplant for chronic granulomatous disease, so the T cells may come from the graft donor. The specimen comprised peripheral blood, sampled 180 days after TCRalphabeta/CD19-depleted stem cell transplant. The CDR3 loop is CSARRAGGTEAFF. In DNA form, the CDR3 reads TGCAGTGCTAGGAGGGCGGGTGGTACTGAAGCTTTCTTT.